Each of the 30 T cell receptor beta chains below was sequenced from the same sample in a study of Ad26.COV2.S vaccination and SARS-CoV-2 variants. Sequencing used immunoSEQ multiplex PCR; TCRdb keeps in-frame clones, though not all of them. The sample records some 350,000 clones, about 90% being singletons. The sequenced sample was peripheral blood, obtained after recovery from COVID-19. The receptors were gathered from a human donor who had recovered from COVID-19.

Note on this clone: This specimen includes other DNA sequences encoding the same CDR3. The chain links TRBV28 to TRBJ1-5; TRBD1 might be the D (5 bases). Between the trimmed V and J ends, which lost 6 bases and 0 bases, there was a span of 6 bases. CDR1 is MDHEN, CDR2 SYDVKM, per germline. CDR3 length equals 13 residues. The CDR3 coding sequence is TGTGCCAGCAGCGGGGGTAGCAATCAGCCCCAGCATTTT. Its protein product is CASSGGSNQPQHF.

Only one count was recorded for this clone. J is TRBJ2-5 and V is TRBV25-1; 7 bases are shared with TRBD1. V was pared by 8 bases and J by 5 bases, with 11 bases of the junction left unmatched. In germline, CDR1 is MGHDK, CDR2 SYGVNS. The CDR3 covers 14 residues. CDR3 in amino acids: CASASRGRGETQYF. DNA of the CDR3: TGTGCCAGCGCGAGCAGGGGGAGAGGGGAGACCCAGTACTTC.

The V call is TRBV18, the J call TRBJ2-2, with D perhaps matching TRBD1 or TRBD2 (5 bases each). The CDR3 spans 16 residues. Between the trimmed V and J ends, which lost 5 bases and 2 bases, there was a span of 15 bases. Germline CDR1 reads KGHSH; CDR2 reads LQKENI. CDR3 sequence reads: CASSSLDRGNTGELFF. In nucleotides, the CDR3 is TGTGCCAGCTCAAGCCTTGATCGGGGCAACACCGGGGAGCTGTTTTTT.

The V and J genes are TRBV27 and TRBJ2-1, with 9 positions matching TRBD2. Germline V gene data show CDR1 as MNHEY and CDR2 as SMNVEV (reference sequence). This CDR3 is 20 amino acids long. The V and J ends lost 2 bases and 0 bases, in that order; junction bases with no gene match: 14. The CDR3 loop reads CASSLGASGATVSSYNEQFF. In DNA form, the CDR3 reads TGTGCCAGCAGTTTAGGGGCTAGCGGGGCTACCGTAAGCTCCTACAATGAGCAGTTCTTC.

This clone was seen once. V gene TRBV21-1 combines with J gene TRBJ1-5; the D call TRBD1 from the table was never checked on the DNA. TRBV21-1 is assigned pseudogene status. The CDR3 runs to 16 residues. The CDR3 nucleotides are TGTGCCAGCAGCAAAGTAGTACAGGGGGCCCTTCAGCCCCAGCATTTT. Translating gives CASSKVVQGALQPQHF.

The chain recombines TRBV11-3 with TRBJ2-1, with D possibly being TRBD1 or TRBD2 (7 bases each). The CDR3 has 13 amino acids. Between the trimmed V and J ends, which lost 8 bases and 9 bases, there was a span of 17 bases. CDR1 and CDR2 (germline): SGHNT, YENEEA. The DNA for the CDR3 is TGTGCCAGCTCCAGGGGAGGGGGCACTGAGCAGTTCTTC. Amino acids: CASSRGGGTEQFF.

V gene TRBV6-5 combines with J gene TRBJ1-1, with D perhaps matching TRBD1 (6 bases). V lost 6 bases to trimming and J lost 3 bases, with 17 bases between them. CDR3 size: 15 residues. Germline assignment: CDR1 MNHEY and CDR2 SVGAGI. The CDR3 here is CASRSQGRVDTEAFF. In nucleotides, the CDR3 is TGTGCCAGCAGATCTCAGGGGAGAGTAGACACTGAAGCTTTCTTT.

The CDR3 DNA reads TGTGCCAGTAGTATGTTGGGCAATAATGAAAAACTGTTTTTT. Translated, it gives CASSMLGNNEKLFF. This chain uses TRBV19 with TRBJ1-4; no clear D gene. From germline, CDR1 is LNHDA and CDR2 SQIVND (reference sequence). This CDR3 spans 14 amino acids. The V end lost 3 bases, the J end lost 4 bases, and 9 bases lay between the germline ends.

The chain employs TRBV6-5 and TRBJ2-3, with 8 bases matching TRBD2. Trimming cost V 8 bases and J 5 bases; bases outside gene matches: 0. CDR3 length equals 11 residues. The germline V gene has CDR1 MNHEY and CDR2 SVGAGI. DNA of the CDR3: TGTGCCAGCCTAGCGGGAGATACGCAGTATTTT. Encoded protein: CASLAGDTQYF.

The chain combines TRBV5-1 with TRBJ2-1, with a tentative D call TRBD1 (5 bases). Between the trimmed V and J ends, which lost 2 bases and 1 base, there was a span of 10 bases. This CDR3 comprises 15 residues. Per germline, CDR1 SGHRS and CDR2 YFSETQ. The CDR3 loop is CASSFGQGSYNEQFF. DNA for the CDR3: TGCGCCAGCAGCTTCGGTCAGGGTTCCTACAATGAGCAGTTCTTC.

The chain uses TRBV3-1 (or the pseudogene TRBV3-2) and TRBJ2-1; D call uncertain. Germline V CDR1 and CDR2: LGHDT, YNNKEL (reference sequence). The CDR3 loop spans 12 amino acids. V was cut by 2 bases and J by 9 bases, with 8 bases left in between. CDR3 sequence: CASSQLSTEQFF. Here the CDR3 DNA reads TGTGCCAGCAGCCAATTAAGCACTGAGCAGTTCTTC.

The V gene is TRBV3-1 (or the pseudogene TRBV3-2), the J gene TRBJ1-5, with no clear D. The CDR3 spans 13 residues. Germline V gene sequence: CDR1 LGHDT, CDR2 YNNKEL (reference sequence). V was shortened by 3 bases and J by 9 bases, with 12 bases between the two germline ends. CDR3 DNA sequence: TGTGCCAGCAGCCAGCCCAGCGATGGGCCCCAGCATTTT. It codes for CASSQPSDGPQHF.

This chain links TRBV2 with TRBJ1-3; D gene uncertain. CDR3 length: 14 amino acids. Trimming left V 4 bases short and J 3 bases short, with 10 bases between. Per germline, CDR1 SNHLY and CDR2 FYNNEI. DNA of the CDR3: TGTGCCAGCAGTGCGGGGTACGGTGGAAACACCATATATTTT. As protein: CASSAGYGGNTIYF.

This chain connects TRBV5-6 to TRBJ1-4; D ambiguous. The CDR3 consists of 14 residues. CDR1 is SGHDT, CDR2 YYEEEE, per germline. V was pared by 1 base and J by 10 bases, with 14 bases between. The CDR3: CASSLYREEGKLFF. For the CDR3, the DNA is TGTGCCAGCAGCTTGTATCGGGAGGAGGGAAAACTGTTTTTT.

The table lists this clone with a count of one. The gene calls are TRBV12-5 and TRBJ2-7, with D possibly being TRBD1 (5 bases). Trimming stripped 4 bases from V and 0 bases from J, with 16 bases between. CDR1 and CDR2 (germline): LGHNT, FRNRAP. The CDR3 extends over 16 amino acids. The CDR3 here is CASGSYMEGDSYEQYF. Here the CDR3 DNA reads TGTGCTAGTGGTTCCTATATGGAAGGGGACTCCTACGAGCAGTACTTC.

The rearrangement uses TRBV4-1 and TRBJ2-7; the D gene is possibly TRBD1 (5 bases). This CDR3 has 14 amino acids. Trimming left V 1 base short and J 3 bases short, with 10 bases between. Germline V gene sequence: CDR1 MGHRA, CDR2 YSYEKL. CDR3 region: CASSQVLQGYEQYF. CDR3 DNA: TGCGCCAGCAGCCAAGTACTCCAGGGCTACGAGCAGTACTTC.

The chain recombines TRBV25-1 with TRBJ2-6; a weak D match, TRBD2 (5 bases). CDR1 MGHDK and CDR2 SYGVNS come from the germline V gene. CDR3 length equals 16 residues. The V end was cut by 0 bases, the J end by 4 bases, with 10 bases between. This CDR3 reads CASSEYGGSGANVLTF. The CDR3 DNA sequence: TGTGCCAGCAGTGAATATGGCGGGTCCGGGGCCAACGTCCTGACTTTC.

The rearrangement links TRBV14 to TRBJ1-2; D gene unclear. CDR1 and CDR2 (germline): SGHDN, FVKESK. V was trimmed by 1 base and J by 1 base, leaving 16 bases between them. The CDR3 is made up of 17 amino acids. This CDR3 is CASSQGERRSFNYGYTF. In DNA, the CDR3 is TGTGCCAGCAGCCAAGGGGAGCGCAGGAGTTTTAACTATGGCTACACCTTC.

The CDR3 here is CASSRQGWSYEQYF. The CDR3 region has the DNA TGTGCCAGCAGTAGACAGGGCTGGTCCTACGAGCAGTACTTC. This chain connects TRBV27 to TRBJ2-7, with 7 bases aligning to TRBD1. Germline V gene lookup returns CDR1 MNHEY and CDR2 SMNVEV (reference sequence). The CDR3 extends over 14 amino acids. The ends lost 5 bases at V and 1 base at J; junction bases unmatched: 5.

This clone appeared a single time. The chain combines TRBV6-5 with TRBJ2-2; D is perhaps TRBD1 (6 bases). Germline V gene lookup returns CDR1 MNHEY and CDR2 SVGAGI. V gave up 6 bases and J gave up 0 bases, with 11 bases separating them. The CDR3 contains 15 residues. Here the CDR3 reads CASSRDNANTGELFF. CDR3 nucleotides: TGTGCCAGCAGCCGGGACAACGCGAACACCGGGGAGCTGTTTTTT.

The CDR3 protein is CASSRDGYNTEAFF. The CDR3 bases are TGTGCCAGCAGTCGGGACGGCTACAACACTGAAGCTTTCTTT. V usage is TRBV6-5 and J usage is TRBJ1-1; perhaps TRBD1 as D (5 bases). Trimming shortened V by 5 bases and J by 2 bases, and 12 bases separated the two germline ends. This CDR3 region has 14 residues. Germline CDR1 and CDR2: MNHEY and SVGAGI.

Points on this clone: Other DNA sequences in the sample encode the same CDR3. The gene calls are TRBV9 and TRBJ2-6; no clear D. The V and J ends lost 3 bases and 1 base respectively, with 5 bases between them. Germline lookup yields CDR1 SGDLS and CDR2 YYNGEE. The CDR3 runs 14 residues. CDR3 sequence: CASSAGSGANVLTF. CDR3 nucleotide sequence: TGTGCCAGCAGCGCCGGGTCTGGGGCCAACGTCCTGACTTTC.

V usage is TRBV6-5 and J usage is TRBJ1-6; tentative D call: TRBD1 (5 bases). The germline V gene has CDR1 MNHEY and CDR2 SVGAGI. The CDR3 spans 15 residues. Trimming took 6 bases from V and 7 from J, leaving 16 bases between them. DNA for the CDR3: TGTGCCAGCAGGAAGACCGGGACGGAAAATTCACCCCTCCACTTT. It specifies CASRKTGTENSPLHF.

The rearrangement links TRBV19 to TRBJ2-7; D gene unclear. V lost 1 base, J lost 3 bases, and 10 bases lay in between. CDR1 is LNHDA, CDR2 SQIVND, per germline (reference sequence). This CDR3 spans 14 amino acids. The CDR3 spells CASSIAAGNYEQYF. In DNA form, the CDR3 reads TGTGCCAGTAGTATAGCTGCAGGAAACTACGAGCAGTACTTC.

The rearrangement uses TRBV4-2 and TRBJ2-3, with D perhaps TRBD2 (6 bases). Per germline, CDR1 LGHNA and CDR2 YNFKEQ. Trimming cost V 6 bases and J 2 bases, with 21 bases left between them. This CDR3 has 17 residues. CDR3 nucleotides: TGTGCCAGCAGGTCAAAAGAAGGCAGGACTAACACAGATACGCAGTATTTT. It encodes CASRSKEGRTNTDTQYF.

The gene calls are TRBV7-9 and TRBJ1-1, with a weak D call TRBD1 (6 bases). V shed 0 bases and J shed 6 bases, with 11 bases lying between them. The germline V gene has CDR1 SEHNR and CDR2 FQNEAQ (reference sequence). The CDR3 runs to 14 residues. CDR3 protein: CASSLATTGSEAFF. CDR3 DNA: TGTGCCAGCAGCTTAGCAACTACAGGGTCTGAAGCTTTCTTT. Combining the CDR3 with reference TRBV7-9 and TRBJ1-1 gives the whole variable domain DTGVSQNPRHKITKRGQNVTFRCDPISEHNRLYWYRQTLGQGPEFLTYFQNEAQLEKSRLLSDRFSAERPKGSFSTLEIQRTEQGDSAMYLCASSLATTGSEAFFGQGTRLTVV.

The CDR3 sequence is CASTINRRNTEAFF. The CDR3 nucleotides are TGTGCCAGCACCATAAATCGGCGGAACACTGAAGCTTTCTTT. V gene TRBV6-5 combines with J gene TRBJ1-1; D is uncertain. The CDR3 covers 14 residues. Germline loops: CDR1 MNHEY, CDR2 SVGAGI. V was trimmed by 7 bases and J by 1 base, leaving 13 bases between them.

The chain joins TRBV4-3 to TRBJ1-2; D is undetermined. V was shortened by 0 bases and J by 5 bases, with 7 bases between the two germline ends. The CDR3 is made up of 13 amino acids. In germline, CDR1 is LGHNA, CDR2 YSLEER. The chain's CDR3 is CASSQELGYGYTF. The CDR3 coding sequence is TGCGCCAGCAGCCAAGAACTGGGTTATGGCTACACCTTC.

The chain's CDR3 is CASSPRGQFGSLNEQYF. The CDR3 coding sequence is TGTGCCAGCAGCCCACGGGGTCAGTTTGGTTCCCTTAACGAGCAGTACTTC. V and J are TRBV14 and TRBJ2-7, with TRBD2 as a possible D gene (5 bases). The CDR3 consists of 17 residues. Per the germline V gene, CDR1 is SGHDN and CDR2 is FVKESK. V gave up 4 bases and J gave up 5 bases, with 24 bases separating them.

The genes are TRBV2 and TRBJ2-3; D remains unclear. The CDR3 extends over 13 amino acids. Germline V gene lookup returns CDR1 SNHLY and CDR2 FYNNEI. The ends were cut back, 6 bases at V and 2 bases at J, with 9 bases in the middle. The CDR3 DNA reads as TGTGCCAGCAGAGAGTTAGTCACAGATACGCAGTATTTT. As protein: CASRELVTDTQYF.